This is a list of T cell receptor beta chains from one sample in a study of blood T cell repertoires in COVID-19. Using immunoSEQ multiplex PCR, the repertoire was profiled, and TCRdb retains in-frame clones only, with some absent. The data contain 360,000 or so clones, over 85% of them seen just once; the ten biggest clones take up approximately 1.5%. Sequenced: PBMCs or T cells enriched from blood (not recorded which). The receptors stem from a woman in her 30s who had recovered from COVID-19. CDR3s include the opening cysteine and the closing phenylalanine or tryptophan. The D gene is left open where the match is weak. Only some rows state a clone size, as once, few, many or a class for expanded clones.

CDR3	DNA	size	V	J	D
CASSLRSGKYGYTF	TGTGCCAGCAGCTTGCGTTCAGGGAAGTATGGCTACACCTTC	NA	TRBV5-5	TRBJ1-2	NA
CASSRTFWVYGYTF	TGTGCCAGCAGCCGGACATTTTGGGTCTATGGCTACACCTTC	NA	TRBV7-9	TRBJ1-2	NA
CASSPPGGAYGYTF	TGTGCCAGCAGCCCCCCAGGAGGGGCCTATGGCTACACCTTC	NA	TRBV14	TRBJ1-2	NA
CASRPRGGNTIYF	TGCGCCAGCAGGCCCAGGGGTGGAAACACCATATATTTT	NA	TRBV5-1	TRBJ1-3	NA
CASSADREPYNEQFF	TGCGCCAGCAGCGCGGACAGGGAACCTTACAATGAGCAGTTCTTC	NA	TRBV4-1	TRBJ2-1	TRBD1
CASSLDIMQVYEQYF	TGTGCCAGCAGCTTAGATATCATGCAGGTCTACGAGCAGTACTTC	NA	TRBV11-2	TRBJ2-7	NA
CASSQEATSVSDTQYF	TGCGCCAGCAGCCAAGAGGCCACTAGCGTCTCAGATACGCAGTATTTT	NA	TRBV4-1	TRBJ2-3	TRBD2
CASSLGGTGRAFF	TGTGCCAGCAGTTTAGGCGGAACAGGGCGGGCTTTCTTT	NA	TRBV12-3/TRBV12-4	TRBJ1-1	NA
CATSPLFSGELFF	TGTGCCACCAGTCCACTATTTTCCGGGGAGCTGTTTTTT	NA	TRBV24-1	TRBJ2-2	NA
CASSRGPLRVDTQYF	TGTGCCAGCAGCCGTGGGCCCCTTAGAGTAGATACGCAGTATTTT	NA	TRBV3-1/TRBV3-2	TRBJ2-3	NA
CASSTRPGSANTQPQHF	TGTGCCAGCAGCACCCGCCCGGGGTCCGCAAATACTCAGCCCCAGCATTTT	once	TRBV7-2	TRBJ1-5	NA
CASTNRDRSSYEQYF	TGTGCCAGCACCAACCGGGACAGGAGCTCCTACGAGCAGTACTTC	NA	TRBV6-6	TRBJ2-7	TRBD1
CSVELMSGVGNGYTF	TGCAGCGTTGAATTGATGTCAGGGGTGGGGAATGGCTACACCTTC	few	TRBV29-1	TRBJ1-2	NA
CASSIASGTQETQYF	TGTGCCAGTAGTATCGCTAGCGGTACCCAAGAGACCCAGTACTTC	NA	TRBV19	TRBJ2-5	TRBD2
CASSPAGNTQYF	TGTGCCAGCTCACCAGCGGGCAATACGCAGTATTTT	NA	TRBV18	TRBJ2-3	NA
CALAGSSYEQYF	TGTGCCTTGGCGGGAAGCTCCTACGAGCAGTACTTC	NA	TRBV30	TRBJ2-7	NA
CASINGKVNEQFF	TGTGCCAGCATCAACGGGAAAGTCAATGAGCAGTTCTTC	NA	TRBV2	TRBJ2-1	NA
CASSHLEEETQYF	TGTGCCAGCAGCCACTTGGAGGAGGAGACCCAGTACTTC	NA	TRBV3-1/TRBV3-2	TRBJ2-5	NA
CASRWSDRNYNSKNIQYF	TGTGCCAGCAGGTGGTCGGACAGGAACTATAACTCCAAAAACATTCAGTACTTC	NA	TRBV2	TRBJ2-4	TRBD1
CASSTYTEGDTEAFF	TGTGCCAGCAGTACCTATACCGAGGGGGACACTGAAGCTTTCTTT	NA	TRBV7-9	TRBJ1-1	NA
CATSLAGNEQFF	TGTGCCACCAGTTTAGCGGGGAATGAGCAGTTCTTC	NA	TRBV24-1	TRBJ2-1	TRBD2
CASSWLTGELFF	TGTGCCAGCAGCTGGCTGACCGGGGAGCTGTTTTTT	NA	TRBV5-4	TRBJ2-2	NA
CASSPAGAAGELFF	TGTGCCAGCAGCCCAGCAGGGGCAGCCGGGGAGCTGTTTTTT	NA	TRBV7-3	TRBJ2-2	NA
CSASTRGTSGGSYNEQFF	TGCAGTGCTAGTACTCGCGGGACTAGCGGGGGCTCCTACAATGAGCAGTTCTTC	NA	TRBV20-1	TRBJ2-1	TRBD2
CASSFPGEQFF	TGTGCCAGCAGTTTCCCCGGTGAGCAGTTCTTC	once	TRBV28	TRBJ2-1	NA
CASSGTGEDSPLHF	TGTGCCAGCAGCGGGACAGGCGAGGATTCACCCCTCCACTTT	once	TRBV9	TRBJ1-6	TRBD1
CASSRRDRGLAFF	TGTGCCAGCAGCCGCCGGGACAGGGGGTTGGCTTTCTTT	NA	TRBV9	TRBJ1-1	TRBD1
CASSQNGDRDEQYF	TGTGCCAGCAGCCAAAACGGGGACAGGGACGAGCAGTACTTC	once	TRBV3-1/TRBV3-2	TRBJ2-7	TRBD1